This section outlines one TCR beta chain sequence together with its context. Its antigen remains undetermined. Nothing much larger sits one base from this clone, and base qualities are not available. Spanning cysteine to phenylalanine, the CDR3 consists of 16 amino acids. Just CDR3 DNA is preserved here, 48 bases in frame from base 1. CDR1 and CDR2 are drawn from the germline V gene: SGHTA, FQGTGA. V trim: 2 bases; J trim: 4 bases; unmatched bases: 4. One collaborating source in Seattle enrolled patients during active infection and followed them longitudinally through the course of disease. Collaborating institutions collected whole blood in K2EDTA tubes following their own protocols. For TCRbeta analysis, collaborators shipped samples as frozen whole blood, isolated PBMCs, or DNA extracted from either of those sample types. TCRbeta CDR3 regions were amplified from genomic DNA using the immunoSEQ Assay, a bias-controlled multiplex PCR. The source study handled its data this way. The number of nucleated cells in each sample was estimated by amplification of reference gene primers within the assay. Sequence reads were collapsed and filtered to measure the absolute abundance of every unique TCRbeta CDR3 rearrangement. Productive Simpson clonality was computed per sample as the square root of Simpson's diversity index over productive rearrangements. The source is immuneACCESS, and TCRdb retained only in-frame sequences with V and J called. Part of the clones is not carried over; for the studies checked, unresolved V genes explain less than half of this, and the remainder is unexplained. V, J and clone size reflect that table, while D and trimming were determined from the DNA. The sample yields some 58,000 clones; approximately 80% were counted once. Together, the top ten hold roughly a tenth of the sample.

The data derive from a study of blood T cell repertoires in COVID-19 (TCRdb year 2020). With regard to the full study: Samples from collaborators originated in the United States, Italy and Spain and spanned both the acute and convalescent phases of COVID-19. The repertoires were released in a freely available public database meant as a resource for research on the immune response to SARS-CoV-2. A de-identified subject ID, COVID-19 status, age in years and sex were almost always included in the sample metadata. The prospective study material was composed of cDNA or gDNA derived from T cells, B-cell-depleted T cells, or PBMCs. The samples were drawn from the first 160 participants of the ongoing ImmuneRACE study and from some 1,300 subjects provided by 6 global collaborators. Deeply sampled blood TCRbeta repertoires from subjects exposed to, actively infected with, or recovered from COVID-19 were included in the dataset. Where available, HLA class I and class II types were obtained from metadata supplied by the sample provider rather than from assay-based typing. Broader findings and caveats from the paper: Clinical and demographic metadata were provided uncurated, with the amount varying by source and participant.

Sequences were obtained from peripheral blood. This clonotype originated in a man aged 50-60 years with COVID-19, enrolled during active disease. The chain couples TRBV7-3 to TRBJ2-2, with TRBD2 identical over 10 junction bases. The CDR3 amino acid sequence is: CASSLGLAGATGELFF. In nucleotides, the sequence is TGTGCCAGCAGCTTAGGGCTAGCGGGAGCCACCGGGGAGCTGTTTTTT.